The source of this T cell receptor (beta chain) is a study of blood T cell repertoires in COVID-19. Whole-study context: From the United States, Italy and Spain came samples of acute and convalescent COVID-19.

Clones were read by immunoSEQ multiplex PCR, and TCRdb kept only the in-frame ones, dropping some. Seen here are under 200,000 clones, around 82% observed once, and the top ten hold around 14%. From germline, CDR1 is SGHAT and CDR2 FQNNGV. Trimming cost V 0 bases and J 4 bases; bases outside gene matches: 3. This CDR3 region has 15 residues. A note on this clone: Other DNA sequences of this sample code for an identical CDR3.

The sequence derives from a man aged 18 to 29 with active or convalescent COVID-19. The specimen sequenced was peripheral blood. The chain carries TRBV11-2 and TRBJ1-2; 9 bases align to TRBD1. CDR3 nucleotides: TGTGCCAGCAGCTTAGACCCGGGACAGGGCTATGGCTACACCTTC. Residues: CASSLDPGQGYGYTF.